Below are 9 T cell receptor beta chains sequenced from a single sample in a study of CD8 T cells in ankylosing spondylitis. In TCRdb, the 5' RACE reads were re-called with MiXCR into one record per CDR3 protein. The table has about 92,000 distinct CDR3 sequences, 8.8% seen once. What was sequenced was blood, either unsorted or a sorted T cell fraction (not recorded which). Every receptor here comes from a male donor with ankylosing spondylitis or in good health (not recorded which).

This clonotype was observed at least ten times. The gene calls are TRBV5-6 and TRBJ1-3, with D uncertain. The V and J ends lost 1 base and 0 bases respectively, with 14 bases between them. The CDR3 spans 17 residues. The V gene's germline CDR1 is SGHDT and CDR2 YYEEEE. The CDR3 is CASSLYSTDISGNTIYF. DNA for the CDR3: TGTGCCAGCAGCTTGTATAGTACAGACATCTCTGGAAACACCATATATTTT.

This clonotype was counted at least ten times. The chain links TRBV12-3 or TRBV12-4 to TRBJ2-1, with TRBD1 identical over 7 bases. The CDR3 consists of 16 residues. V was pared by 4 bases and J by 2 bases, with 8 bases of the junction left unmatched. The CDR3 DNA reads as TGTGCCAGCAGTTCCGGACAGGTTTGGACCTACAATGAGCAGTTCTTC. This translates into CASSSGQVWTYNEQFF.

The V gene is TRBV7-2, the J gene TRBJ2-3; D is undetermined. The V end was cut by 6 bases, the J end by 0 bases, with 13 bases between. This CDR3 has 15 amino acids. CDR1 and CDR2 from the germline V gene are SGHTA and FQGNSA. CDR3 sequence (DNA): TGTGCCAGCAGGGCCAGACTTTCCAGCACAGATACGCAGTATTTT. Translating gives CASRARLSSTDTQYF. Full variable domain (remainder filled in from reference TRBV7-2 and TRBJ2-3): GAGVSQSPSNKVTEKGKDVELRCDPISGHTALYWYRQSLGQGLEFLIYFQGNSAPDKSGLPSDRFSAERTGGSVSTLTIQRTQQEDSAVYLCASRARLSSTDTQYFGPGTRLTVL.

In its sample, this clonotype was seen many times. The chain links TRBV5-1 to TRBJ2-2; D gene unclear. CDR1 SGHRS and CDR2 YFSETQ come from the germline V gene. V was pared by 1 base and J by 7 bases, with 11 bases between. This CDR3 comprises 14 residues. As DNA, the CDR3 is TGCGCCAGCAGCTTGTATGGGCAGGACGGGGAGCTGTTTTTT. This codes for CASSLYGQDGELFF.

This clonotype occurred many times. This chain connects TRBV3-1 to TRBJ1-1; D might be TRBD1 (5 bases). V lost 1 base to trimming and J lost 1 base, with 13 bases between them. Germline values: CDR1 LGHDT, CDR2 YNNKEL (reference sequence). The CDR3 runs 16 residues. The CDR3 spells CASSQATGRSNTEAFF. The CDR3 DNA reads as TGTGCCAGCAGCCAAGCCACGGGGCGATCGAACACTGAAGCTTTCTTT.

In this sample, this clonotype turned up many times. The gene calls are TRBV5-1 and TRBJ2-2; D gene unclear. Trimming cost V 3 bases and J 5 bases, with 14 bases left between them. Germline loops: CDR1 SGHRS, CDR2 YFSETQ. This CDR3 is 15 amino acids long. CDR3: CASSSTSAATGELFF. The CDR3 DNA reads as TGCGCCAGCAGCTCGACGTCGGCGGCAACCGGGGAGCTGTTTTTT.

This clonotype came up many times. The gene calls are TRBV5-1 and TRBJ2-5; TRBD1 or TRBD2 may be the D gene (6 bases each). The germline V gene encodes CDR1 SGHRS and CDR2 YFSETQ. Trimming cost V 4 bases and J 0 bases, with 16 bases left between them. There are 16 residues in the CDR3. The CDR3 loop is CASSRSGGPYQETQYF. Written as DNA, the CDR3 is TGCGCCAGCAGCCGCTCCGGGGGCCCGTACCAAGAGACCCAGTACTTC.

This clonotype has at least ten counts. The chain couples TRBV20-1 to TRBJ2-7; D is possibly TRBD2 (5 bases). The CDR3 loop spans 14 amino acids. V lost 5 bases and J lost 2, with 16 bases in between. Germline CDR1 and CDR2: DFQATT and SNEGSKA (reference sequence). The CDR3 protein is CSASTVAGPYEQYF. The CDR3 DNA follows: TGCAGTGCTTCTACCGTCGCGGGCCCCTACGAGCAGTACTTC.

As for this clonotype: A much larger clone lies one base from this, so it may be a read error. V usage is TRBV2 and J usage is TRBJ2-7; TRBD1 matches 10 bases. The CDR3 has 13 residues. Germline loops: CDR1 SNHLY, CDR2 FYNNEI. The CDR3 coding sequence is TGTACCAATGGACAGGGGGTTTTCTACGAGCAGTACTTC. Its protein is CTNGQGVFYEQYF.